A few counts support the clone carrying this T cell receptor (beta chain). These data originate in a study of identical twins. TCRdb ran MiXCR on the 5' RACE reads and lists one entry per CDR3 protein. This sample carries approximately 260,000 distinct CDR3 sequences, about 8.3% of them seen once, and the ten largest clones take approximately 3%. The V gene's germline CDR1 is SNHLY and CDR2 FYNNEI. Trimming removed 4 bases from V and 4 bases from J, with 17 bases in between. The CDR3 length is 15 residues. This same sample was also part of a study on yellow fever vaccine responses in identical twins.

The sample was CD8+ T cells sorted from blood. The receptor comes from a woman younger than 30 in good health. The rearrangement links TRBV2 to TRBJ2-7, with D hard to call. DNA of the CDR3: TGTGCCAGCAGTGTAGGAGTACCCCCCATTTACGAGCAGTACTTC. Its translation: CASSVGVPPIYEQYF.